This TCR beta chain was identified during a study of cytomegalovirus exposure and HLA in healthy donors. Amplification used 60 Vbeta primers and 13 Jbeta primers. Only in-frame clones appear in the TCRdb table, and some are missing; sequencing was by immunoSEQ multiplex PCR. Of over 100,000 clones detected, approximately 80% appear once; the ten largest clones hold 22%. The V gene's germline CDR1 is ENHRY and CDR2 SYGVKD. V shed 4 bases and J 9 bases; nucleotides not matched to a gene: 6. CDR3 length: 14 residues. The V call is TRBV10-3, the J call TRBJ1-6, with TRBD1 matching 7 bases. Material: PBMCs. The receptor comes from a man aged 25-40 years in good health and CMV-seropositive. DNA for the CDR3: TGTGCCATCAGTGCTGACAGGGATGGTTCACCCCTCCACTTT. This sequence encodes CAISADRDGSPLHF.